The 23 T cell receptor beta chains below were found in one sample sequenced in a study of T cells after yellow fever vaccination. Using its own MiXCR run on the 5' RACE reads, TCRdb lists one record per CDR3 protein. The sample yields about 300,000 distinct CDR3 sequences, roughly 4% seen once. The input for sequencing was PBMCs, taken 5 days after the yellow fever booster vaccination. The source is a man between 18 and 29 years old who received the YFV17D yellow fever vaccine.

This clonotype was recorded a few times. The chain has TRBV20-1 and TRBJ1-5, with no clear D. CDR1 is DFQATT, CDR2 SNEGSKA, per germline (reference sequence). V lost 6 bases and J lost 9, with 15 bases in between. The CDR3 extends over 12 amino acids. This CDR3 reads CSASGGGGPQHF. DNA of the CDR3: TGCAGTGCCAGCGGAGGTGGAGGGCCCCAGCATTTT.

This clonotype appeared many times. The V gene is TRBV4-1, the J gene TRBJ2-7, with D perhaps assigned TRBD1 or TRBD2 (6 bases each). Germline CDR1 reads MGHRA; CDR2 reads YSYEKL. The CDR3 is 15 amino acids. The V gene lost 3 bases and the J gene lost 3 bases, with 15 bases spanning the gap. CDR3 sequence reads: CASSHRQAGGYEQYV. CDR3 sequence (DNA): TGCGCCAGCAGCCACCGACAGGCCGGGGGCTACGAGCAGTACGTC.

This clonotype was counted only a few times. This chain uses TRBV6-6 with TRBJ2-3, with D uncertain. Germline lookup yields CDR1 MNHNY and CDR2 SVGAGI (reference sequence). Trimming cost V 0 bases and J 14 bases, with 15 bases left between them. The CDR3 contains 13 residues. DNA for the CDR3: TGTGCCAGCAGTTACTCGATAAAGGCGCTTTGGTATTTT. Residues: CASSYSIKALWYF.

In its sample, this clonotype was seen a few times. The V gene is TRBV7-2, the J gene TRBJ2-7, with 10 bases aligning to TRBD2. The CDR3 has 14 amino acids. Germline CDR1 is SGHTA and CDR2 is FQGNSA. V shed 0 bases, J shed 5 bases, and the junction held 1 base outside the gene matches. CDR3 amino acids: CASSLALAGDEQYF. CDR3 in DNA: TGTGCCAGCAGCTTAGCCCTAGCGGGAGACGAGCAGTACTTC.

The V gene is TRBV4-1, the J gene TRBJ2-1; 10 bases line up with TRBD2. The CDR3 totals 16 residues. CDR1 is MGHRA, CDR2 YSYEKL, per germline. The J segment lost 5 bases and the V segment lost 1 base, leaving 5 bases of the junction unmatched. The CDR3 sequence is CASSQGGAGGNNEQFF. The CDR3 bases are TGCGCCAGCAGCCAAGGCGGAGCGGGGGGGAACAATGAGCAGTTCTTC.

The chain couples TRBV5-6 to TRBJ2-3; D is perhaps TRBD2 (5 bases). Looked up from germline, CDR1 is SGHDT and CDR2 is YYEEEE. This CDR3 contains 16 residues. Trimming removed 0 bases from V and 2 bases from J, with 13 bases in between. The CDR3 sequence: CASSLERGSNTDTQYF. The DNA of the CDR3 is TGTGCCAGCAGCTTGGAACGGGGTTCTAACACAGATACGCAGTATTTT.

This clonotype was seen repeatedly, ten times or more. The V gene is TRBV4-2, the J gene TRBJ1-6, with 8 bases matching TRBD1. V dropped 0 bases and J dropped 5; count of bases not matched to a gene: 3. Germline V lookup: CDR1 LGHNA, CDR2 YNFKEQ. This CDR3 has 16 residues. The CDR3, as DNA: TGTGCCAGCAGCCAAGATCTGGACAGGGATAATTCACCCCTCCACTTT. Encoded protein: CASSQDLDRDNSPLHF.

This clonotype appeared many times. The chain combines TRBV5-1 with TRBJ1-6; possibly TRBD1 for D (5 bases). Germline CDR1 SGHRS, CDR2 YFSETQ. The CDR3 loop spans 14 amino acids. Deletions cut 3 bases from V and 6 bases from J, with 10 bases between. The CDR3 DNA follows: TGCGCCAGCAGCTCCCACGGGGGTAATTCACCCCTCCACTTT. The encoded protein is CASSSHGGNSPLHF. Combining the CDR3 with reference TRBV5-1 and TRBJ1-6 gives the whole variable domain KAGVTQTPRYLIKTRGQQVTLSCSPISGHRSVSWYQQTPGQGLQFLFEYFSETQRNKGNFPGRFSGRQFSNSRSEMNVSTLELGDSALYLCASSSHGGNSPLHFGNGTRLTVT.

This clonotype was counted many times. This chain joins TRBV11-1 and TRBJ2-7, with unresolved D. Germline V gives CDR1 SGHAT, CDR2 FQDESV (reference sequence). CDR3 length: 13 residues. The V gene lost 3 bases and the J gene lost 12 bases, with 18 bases spanning the gap. The CDR3 DNA sequence: TGTGCCAGCAGCTTCTCCACTCCTGACAAGGCGTACTTC. Translation: CASSFSTPDKAYF.

V gene TRBV5-4 combines with J gene TRBJ1-1, with D possibly being TRBD1 (5 bases). This CDR3 has 16 residues. Trimming removed 4 bases from V and 5 bases from J, with 21 bases in between. The germline V gene has CDR1 SGHNT and CDR2 YYREEE (reference sequence). CDR3 protein: CASSPRGLEGGTEAFF. The CDR3 coding sequence is TGTGCCAGCAGCCCGAGGGGACTAGAGGGAGGGACTGAAGCTTTCTTT.

J is TRBJ1-6 and V is TRBV20-1; D remains unclear. The germline CDR1 and CDR2 sequences are DFQATT and SNEGSKA (reference sequence). The CDR3 is 14 residues long. Trimming stripped 4 bases from V and 7 bases from J, with 14 bases between. The CDR3 bases are TGCAGTGCTAAGGACGGAGGCTCAAATTCACCCCTCCACTTT. Translated: CSAKDGGSNSPLHF.

The sample holds many counts of this clonotype. The chain couples TRBV11-2 to TRBJ2-1; the D is unclear. Per germline, CDR1 SGHAT and CDR2 FQNNGV. With 0 bases removed from V and 1 base from J, the gap between germline ends came to 7 bases. This CDR3 comprises 15 residues. The CDR3: CASSLDGRSYNEQFF. The CDR3 DNA follows: TGTGCCAGCAGCTTAGATGGCAGGTCCTACAATGAGCAGTTCTTC.

V usage is TRBV5-1 and J usage is TRBJ2-3, with D possibly TRBD2 on 6 matching bases. This CDR3 is 15 amino acids long. Germline CDR1 is SGHRS and CDR2 is YFSETQ. The V and J ends lost 0 bases and 3 bases respectively, with 11 bases between them. This CDR3 reads CASSLVGGWTDTQYF. In DNA form, the CDR3 reads TGCGCCAGCAGCTTGGTCGGGGGTTGGACAGATACGCAGTATTTT.

This clonotype was seen repeatedly, ten times or more. The chain uses TRBV29-1 and TRBJ1-1; weak D call: TRBD1 (5 bases). Germline V lookup: CDR1 SQVTM, CDR2 ANQGSEA. The CDR3 extends over 13 amino acids. V was clipped by 4 bases and J by 0 bases, with 9 bases between them. DNA for the CDR3: TGCAGCGTTGGTCGGGGGATGAACACTGAAGCTTTCTTT. This gives the protein CSVGRGMNTEAFF.

This clonotype was observed many times. The genes are TRBV5-1 and TRBJ2-5; 8 nucleotides match TRBD1. CDR1 and CDR2 from the germline V gene are SGHRS and YFSETQ. The V segment lost 8 bases and the J segment 1 base; nucleotides outside the gene matches: 7. The CDR3 contains 14 residues. CDR3 nucleotides: TGCGCCAGTAGATGGACAGGGATCCAAGAGACCCAGTACTTC. Translated: CASRWTGIQETQYF.

This clonotype was seen repeatedly, ten times or more. The V gene is TRBV7-2, the J gene TRBJ2-1; D is tentatively TRBD1 or TRBD2 (6 bases each). This CDR3 comprises 17 residues. V gave up 0 bases and J gave up 8 bases, with 20 bases separating them. Germline values: CDR1 SGHTA, CDR2 FQGNSA. This chain's CDR3 is CASSLALRGRQFDEQFF. CDR3 nucleotides: TGTGCCAGCAGCTTAGCGCTACGGGGGCGGCAATTCGATGAGCAGTTCTTC. Supplemented by reference TRBV7-2 and TRBJ2-1, the full variable domain reads GAGVSQSPSNKVTEKGKDVELRCDPISGHTALYWYRQSLGQGLEFLIYFQGNSAPDKSGLPSDRFSAERTGGSVSTLTIQRTQQEDSAVYLCASSLALRGRQFDEQFFGPGTRLTVL.

In its sample, this clonotype was seen a few times. The J gene is TRBJ2-5, the V gene TRBV27; no clear D. V shed 5 bases and J shed 2 bases, with 24 bases lying between them. Germline V lookup: CDR1 MNHEY, CDR2 SMNVEV (reference sequence). This CDR3 has 18 residues. The CDR3 spells CASSPSRLVLPGQETQYF. CDR3 bases: TGTGCCAGCAGTCCGAGTCGATTGGTGTTACCGGGTCAAGAGACCCAGTACTTC.

The chain is built from TRBV20-1 and TRBJ2-7; no reliable D call. CDR3 length equals 12 residues. From germline, CDR1 is DFQATT and CDR2 SNEGSKA (reference sequence). CDR3 region: CRLSGSAHEQYV. CDR3 nucleotides: TGCAGACTCTCGGGCAGTGCCCACGAGCAGTACGTC.

The chain carries TRBV20-1 and TRBJ1-1; no reliable D call. Trimming left V 3 bases short and J 0 bases short, with 8 bases between. The germline V gene has CDR1 DFQATT and CDR2 SNEGSKA (reference sequence). This CDR3 spans 13 amino acids. CDR3 in DNA: TGCAGTGCTAGGGGATTTATGAACACTGAAGCTTTCTTT. It codes for CSARGFMNTEAFF.

This clonotype has a count of ten or more. The DNA of the CDR3 is TGTGCCAGCAAGACTAGCGGGGTCGATGAGCAGTTCTTC. This translates into CASKTSGVDEQFF. The rearrangement uses TRBV6-2 or TRBV6-3 and TRBJ2-1, with 11 bases lining up with TRBD2. CDR1 and CDR2 from the germline V gene are MNHEY and SVGEGT. V lost 7 bases to trimming and J lost 8 bases; unmatched junction nucleotides: 4. CDR3 length equals 13 residues.

The chain employs TRBV20-1 and TRBJ2-2; tentatively, D is TRBD1 (6 bases). Deletions cut 1 base from V and 0 bases from J, with 12 bases between. This CDR3 is built from 16 residues. Germline V gives CDR1 DFQATT, CDR2 SNEGSKA (reference sequence). CDR3 DNA sequence: TGCAGTGCTAGAGTCAGGACAGAAACGAACACCGGGGAGCTGTTTTTT. It yields the protein CSARVRTETNTGELFF.

The gene calls are TRBV7-9 and TRBJ2-6; D ambiguous. Between the trimmed V and J ends, which lost 11 bases and 0 bases, there was a span of 5 bases. The germline V gene has CDR1 SEHNR and CDR2 FQNEAQ (reference sequence). The CDR3 is 12 residues long. CDR3: CAGSSGANVLTF. The CDR3 nucleotides are TGTGCCGGGTCCTCTGGGGCCAACGTCCTGACTTTC.

A few counts support this clonotype. This CDR3 is CAISDVGASSYNSPLHF. In DNA form, the CDR3 reads TGTGCCATCAGTGATGTGGGGGCAAGCTCCTATAATTCACCCCTCCACTTT. The chain employs TRBV10-3 and TRBJ1-6; D possibly corresponds to TRBD1 (6 bases). Germline-derived CDR1 and CDR2 are ENHRY and SYGVKD. V shed 3 bases and J shed 0 bases, with 12 bases lying between them. The length of the CDR3 is 17 residues.